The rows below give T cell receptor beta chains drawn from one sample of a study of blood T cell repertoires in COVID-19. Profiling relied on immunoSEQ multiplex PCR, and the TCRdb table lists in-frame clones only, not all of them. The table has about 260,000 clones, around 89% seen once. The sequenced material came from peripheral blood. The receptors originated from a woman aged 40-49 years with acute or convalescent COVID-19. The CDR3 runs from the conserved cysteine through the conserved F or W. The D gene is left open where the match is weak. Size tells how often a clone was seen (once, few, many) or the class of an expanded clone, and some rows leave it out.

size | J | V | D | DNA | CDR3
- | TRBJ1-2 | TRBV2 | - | TGTGCCAGCAGTGAAGAGGGGGAGAATTATGGCTACACCTTC | CASSEEGENYGYTF
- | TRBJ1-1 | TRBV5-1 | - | TGCGCCAGCAGCCGGACAGTCCCAAGGGTCGACACTGAAGCTTTCTTT | CASSRTVPRVDTEAFF
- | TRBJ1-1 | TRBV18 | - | TGTGCCAGCTCACCACGGGACACCACAAGGGACACTGAAGCTTTCTTT | CASSPRDTTRDTEAFF
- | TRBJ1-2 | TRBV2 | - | TGTGCCAGCAGTGAACCGGAGCGCTGGGGCTACACCTTC | CASSEPERWGYTF
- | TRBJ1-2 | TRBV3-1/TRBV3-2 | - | TGTGTCAGCAGCAAAGTCCCTTATGGCGGCTACACCTTC | CVSSKVPYGGYTF
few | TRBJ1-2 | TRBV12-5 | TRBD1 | TGTGCTAGTGGTTTGGTACAACCGGACAGGAACTATGGCTACACCTTC | CASGLVQPDRNYGYTF
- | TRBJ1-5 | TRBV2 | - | TGTGCCAGCAGTGGGGGAGGGGGGAAGAATCAGCCCCAGCATTTT | CASSGGGGKNQPQHF
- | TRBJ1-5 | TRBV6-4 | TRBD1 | TGTGCCAGACCCCTGGACAGGGGGGCCGGTCAGCCCCAGCATTTT | CARPLDRGAGQPQHF
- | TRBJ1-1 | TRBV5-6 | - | TGTGCCAGCAGCTCAGGTCTCGGGGAATTGAACACTGAAGCTTTCTTT | CASSSGLGELNTEAFF
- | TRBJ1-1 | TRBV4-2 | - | TGTGCCAGCAGCCAACTCCCCGACAGCAACACTGAAGCTTTCTTT | CASSQLPDSNTEAFF
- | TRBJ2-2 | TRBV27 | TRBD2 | TGTGCCAGCAGCCCTCTGGGTGAACTAGCGGGGGTCGTCACCGGGGAGCTGTTTTTT | CASSPLGELAGVVTGELFF
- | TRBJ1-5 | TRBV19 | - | TGTGCCAGTAGTAGGGGGCAGGGGCAAGGGCAGCCCCAGCATTTT | CASSRGQGQGQPQHF
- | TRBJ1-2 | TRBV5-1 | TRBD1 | TGCGCCAGCAGTCCGTCACGACAGGGGGCCAGGTATGGCTACACCTTC | CASSPSRQGARYGYTF
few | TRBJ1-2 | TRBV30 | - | TGTGCCTGGAGTGTAACCAGGGCGGGCTACACCTTC | CAWSVTRAGYTF
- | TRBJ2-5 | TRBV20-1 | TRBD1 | TGCAGTGCTAGTCCCGGGACAGCAGAGGGAGAGACCCAGTACTTC | CSASPGTAEGETQYF
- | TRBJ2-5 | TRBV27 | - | TGTGCCAGCAGCTCCCGAGTGTGGACTCGCCAAGAGACCCAGTACTTC | CASSSRVWTRQETQYF
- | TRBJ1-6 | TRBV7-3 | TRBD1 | TGTGCCAGCAGCTTAAGGGCCCCCCGGACAGGGGAGAATTCACCCCTCCACTTT | CASSLRAPRTGENSPLHF
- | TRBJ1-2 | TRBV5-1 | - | TGCGCCAGCAGCCCCGCGACAGAGTTCTATGGCTACACCTTC | CASSPATEFYGYTF
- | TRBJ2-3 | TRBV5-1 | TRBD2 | TGCGCCAGCAGCTTTAGCGGGGGGGCCGCAGATACGCAGTATTTT | CASSFSGGAADTQYF
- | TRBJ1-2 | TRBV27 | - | TGTGCCAGCAGTTTATCCCGCGGACAGATCTATGGCTACACCTTC | CASSLSRGQIYGYTF
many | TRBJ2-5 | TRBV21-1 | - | TGTGCCAGCAGCAAAGAAGCGGGCCAAGAGACCCAGTACTTC | CASSKEAGQETQYF
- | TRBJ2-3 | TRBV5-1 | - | TGCGCCAGCAGTGAGGGGGAGGGGACAGATACGCAGTATTTT | CASSEGEGTDTQYF
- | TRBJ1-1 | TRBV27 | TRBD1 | TGTGCCAGCACCCTGAAATGGACAGGGGCGAACACTGAAGCTTTCTTT | CASTLKWTGANTEAFF
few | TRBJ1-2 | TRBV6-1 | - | TGTGCCAGCAGTGAAAGCTGGTACCGACAGGTTCCTTATGGCTACACCTTC | CASSESWYRQVPYGYTF
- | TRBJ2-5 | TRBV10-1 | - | TGCGCCAGCAGTGAGGGGGGGTCTCAAGAGACCCAGTACTTC | CASSEGGSQETQYF